Given below is one T cell receptor (beta chain) in context. This specimen belongs to a study of blood T cell repertoires in COVID-19. Generated by immunoSEQ multiplex PCR, the TCRdb table keeps only in-frame clones and is missing some. There are roughly 300,000 clones in the sample; more than 70% occur only once, and roughly 5% lies in the top ten. This CDR3 is built from 15 residues. The germline CDR1 and CDR2 sequences are GTSNPN and SVGIG (reference sequence). V was pared by 3 bases and J by 8 bases, with 22 bases between. The V call is TRBV30, the J call TRBJ1-2; maybe TRBD1 (6 bases). This receptor was obtained from a woman between 25 and 40 years old who had recovered from COVID-19. Sequencing used PBMCs or T cells enriched from blood (not recorded which). This CDR3 is CAWRGDTPIARGYTF. The CDR3 DNA is TGTGCCTGGAGGGGGGACACGCCGATCGCTCGGGGCTACACCTTC.